This T cell receptor beta chain was profiled in a study of cytomegalovirus exposure and HLA in healthy donors. Comments on this clone: The target antigen is unknown.

TCRdb's table, derived via immunoSEQ multiplex PCR, lists solely in-frame clones and lacks some. The sample holds around 250,000 clones, about 92% seen once. V shed 3 bases and J shed 1 base, with 10 bases lying between them. Germline V gives CDR1 MGHRA, CDR2 YSYEKL. The length of the CDR3 is 15 residues. The donors were in the approximately 110-subject validation cohort; that cohort was separate from the approximately 670-subject first cohort. Study-level findings and limits: Three CMV-associated chains were confirmed in vitro to be specific for CMV antigens. The authors listed approximately 150 TCR beta chains as cytomegalovirus-associated. High specificity and sensitivity for cytomegalovirus status were reported for the classifier.

V gene TRBV4-1 combines with J gene TRBJ2-1; weak D call: TRBD2 (6 bases). This sequence originates from a woman aged 25 to 39 in good health and CMV-seronegative. The sample taken for sequencing was PBMCs. DNA of the CDR3: TGCGCCAGCAGCCAGACGGGAGTTTCCTACAATGAGCAGTTCTTC. Its protein product is CASSQTGVSYNEQFF.